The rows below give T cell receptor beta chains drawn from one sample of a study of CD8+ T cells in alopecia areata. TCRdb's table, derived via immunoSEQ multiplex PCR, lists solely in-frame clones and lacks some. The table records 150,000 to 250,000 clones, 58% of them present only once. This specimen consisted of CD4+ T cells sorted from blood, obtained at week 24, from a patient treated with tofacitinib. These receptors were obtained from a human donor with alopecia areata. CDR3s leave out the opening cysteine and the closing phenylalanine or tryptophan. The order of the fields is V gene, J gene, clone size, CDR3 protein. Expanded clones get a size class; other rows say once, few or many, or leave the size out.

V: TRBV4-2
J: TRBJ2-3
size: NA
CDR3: ASSGLAADTQY

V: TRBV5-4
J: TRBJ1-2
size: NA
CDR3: ASSLDFVGNSDGYT

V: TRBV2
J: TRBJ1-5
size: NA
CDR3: ASSERGSRSTQPQH

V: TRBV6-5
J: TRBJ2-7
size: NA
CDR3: ASSYYAQGGNYEQY

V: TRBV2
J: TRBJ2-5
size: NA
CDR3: ASTTGETQY

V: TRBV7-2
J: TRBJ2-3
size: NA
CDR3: ASSLQSTDTQY

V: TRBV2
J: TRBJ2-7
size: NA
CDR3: ASSPLAGGGYEQY

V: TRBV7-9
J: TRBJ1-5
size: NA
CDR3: ASSLGGTNQPQH

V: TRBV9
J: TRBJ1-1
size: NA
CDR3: ASSETGTGSEAF

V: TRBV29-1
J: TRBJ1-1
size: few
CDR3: SVAGSFEAF

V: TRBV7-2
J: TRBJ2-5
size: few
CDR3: ASSRTSGEETQY

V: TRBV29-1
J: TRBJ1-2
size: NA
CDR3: SVERDIYGYT

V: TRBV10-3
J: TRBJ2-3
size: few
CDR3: AISGTTDTQY

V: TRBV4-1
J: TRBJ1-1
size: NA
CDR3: ASSHTSTLLTEAF

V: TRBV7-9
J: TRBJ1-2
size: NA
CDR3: ASSKYSGATTGGYT

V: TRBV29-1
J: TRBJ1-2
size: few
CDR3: SVDEGAVYGYT

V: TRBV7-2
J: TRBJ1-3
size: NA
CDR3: ASSPGTSSGNTIY

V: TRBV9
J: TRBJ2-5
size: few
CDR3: ASSVGGTGAETQY

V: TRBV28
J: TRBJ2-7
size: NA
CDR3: ASSSNTYEQY

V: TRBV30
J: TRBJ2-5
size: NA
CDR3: AWSPGGLEETQY

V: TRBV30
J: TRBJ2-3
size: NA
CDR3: AWSSSGTDTQY

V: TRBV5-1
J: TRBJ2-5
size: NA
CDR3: ASSLSGGPEETQY

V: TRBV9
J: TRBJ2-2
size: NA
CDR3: ASSPYPDRATGELF

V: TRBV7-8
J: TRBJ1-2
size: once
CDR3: ASSWGQGNGYT

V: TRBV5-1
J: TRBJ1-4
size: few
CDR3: ASSATDSATNEKLF

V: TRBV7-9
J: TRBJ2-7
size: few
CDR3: ASSPLIGIRTAYQDEQY

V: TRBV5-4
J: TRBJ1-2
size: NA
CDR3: ASSSRTGDSDGYT

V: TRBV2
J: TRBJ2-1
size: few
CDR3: ASSGQANEQF

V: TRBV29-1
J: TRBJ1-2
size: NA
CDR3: SVGQGANGYT

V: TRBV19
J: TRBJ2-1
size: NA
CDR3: ASSTSPTGTYNEQF

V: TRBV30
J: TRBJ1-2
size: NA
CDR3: AWSVRDSAGYT

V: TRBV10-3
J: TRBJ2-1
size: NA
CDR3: AISDPTSGMSYNEQF

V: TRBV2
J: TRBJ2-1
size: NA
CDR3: ASSEFGFTGDSYNEQF

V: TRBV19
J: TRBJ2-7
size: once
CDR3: ATSGQGVSEQY

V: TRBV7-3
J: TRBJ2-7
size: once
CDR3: ASSYTGPGYEQY

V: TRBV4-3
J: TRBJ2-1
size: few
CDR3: ASSQRGLDNEQF

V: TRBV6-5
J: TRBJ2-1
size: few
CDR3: ASSGTSGGVDEQF

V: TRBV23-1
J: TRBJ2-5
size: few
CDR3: ASIPETQY

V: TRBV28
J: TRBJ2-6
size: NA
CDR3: ASVQGGAGANVLT